This T cell receptor beta chain was identified in a study of T cell repertoires and leukemia-associated antigens (dated by TCRdb to between 2018 and 2021). In the study overall: Each sample yielded about 5.1 to 7 million read pairs and roughly 3.3 to 5.0 million effective reads, about 16 million effective reads overall. Using in vitro peptide stimulation of healthy T cells, the study set out to figure out what antigen is recognized by a TCR Vbeta21 clone that had previously been found in CML patients. Broader findings and caveats from the paper: The antigen specificity and function of the expanded clones were not directly tested, and further investigation of both was required. The four groups showed no significant differences in numbers of Vbeta genes (approximately 60), Jbeta genes (roughly 13), VDJ rearrangements, or unique CDR3s.

This clonotype is labeled medium-sized (0.01 to 0.1%). Its specific antigen is unknown. There are no base qualities to consult, and no much larger clone falls within one base. CD3+ T cells were initially rested overnight at 2.5 million to 3 million cells/mL in RPMI 1640 lacking fetal bovine serum. Following the manufacturer's instructions, MACS immunomagnetic beads were used to pull CD3+ T cells out of the PBMCs. From a lookup of the germline V gene, CDR1 and CDR2 are SNHLY and FYNNEI. V is cut by 4 bases and J by 3 bases, and the space between the germline ends is 10 bases. The CDR3, from cysteine to phenylalanine, totals 13 residues. This entry keeps only the CDR3 DNA: 39 bases, framed from base 1. Total RNA was extracted from the cultured T cells using TRIzol reagent. TCRbeta libraries were amplified from RNA using 5' rapid amplification of cDNA ends (5'RACE). Before sequencing, library concentration and integrity were assessed using Qubit, an Agilent instrument, and quantitative PCR. Qualified libraries were sequenced on Illumina HiSeq or MiSeq by a commercial service provider. In the authors' own workflow: TCR sequences in each sample were identified using MiXCR version 1.8.2. Qualified clones required a CDR3 longer than four amino acids, an in-frame nucleotide length, and no stop codon. A read counted as effective if the read contained the complete CDR3 structure. RT-PCR with 24 Vbeta primers, GeneScan spectratyping, and Sanger sequencing were used to validate expanded clones. TCRdb itself trimmed the public reads at Q25 with fastp, ran MiXCR and retained productive beta chains. Under each unique CDR3 protein, matching rows form one entry showing the most common genes and DNA. These V and J calls are TCRdb output, not the study's own analysis. For this sample there are more than 12,000 distinct CDR3 sequences; less than 40% appear just once. The ten most abundant clones make up around 9% of the sample.

This sequence originates from a female donor in good health. Sequencing used CD3+ T cells sorted from blood and cultured. Rearrangement joined TRBV2 to TRBJ2-7, with an unclear D gene assignment. The CDR3 corresponds to CASSARHLYEQYF. Read as DNA, the sequence is TGTGCCAGCAGTGCCCGACACCTCTACGAGCAGTACTTC.